These 27 T cell receptor beta chains share one sample of origin, sequenced in a study of cytomegalovirus exposure and HLA in healthy donors. A multiplex PCR was run with 60 Vbeta primers and 13 Jbeta primers. Sequencing used immunoSEQ multiplex PCR; TCRdb keeps in-frame clones, though not all of them. The sample lists some 110,000 clones, about 10% occurring once. Material for sequencing was PBMCs. The receptors originated from a man in his thirties or forties in good health and CMV-seronegative.

This clone came up a few times. The genes are TRBV13 and TRBJ2-3; TRBD1 matches 9 bases. Germline V gene lookup returns CDR1 PRHDT and CDR2 FYEKMQ (reference sequence). With V trimmed by 5 bases and J by 3 bases, 3 bases remained unmatched. The CDR3 length is 14 residues. CDR3 protein: CASSNGQGTDTQYF. The CDR3 bases are TGTGCCAGCAGCAACGGACAGGGGACAGATACGCAGTATTTT.

In this sample, this clone turned up a few times. V usage is TRBV5-1 and J usage is TRBJ2-2; 8 bases line up with TRBD1. The ends lost 2 bases at V and 7 bases at J; junction bases unmatched: 4. CDR1 is SGHRS, CDR2 YFSETQ, per germline. CDR3 size: 14 residues. Here the CDR3 reads CASSFGQGGGELFF. CDR3 in DNA: TGCGCCAGCAGCTTCGGACAGGGTGGCGGGGAGCTGTTTTTT. Full variable domain (missing parts from reference TRBV5-1 and TRBJ2-2): KAGVTQTPRYLIKTRGQQVTLSCSPISGHRSVSWYQQTPGQGLQFLFEYFSETQRNKGNFPGRFSGRQFSNSRSEMNVSTLELGDSALYLCASSFGQGGGELFFGEGSRLTVL.

The V and J genes are TRBV5-4 and TRBJ2-2; a possible D gene is TRBD1 (6 bases). V was trimmed by 0 bases and J by 6 bases, leaving 9 bases between them. The CDR3 covers 14 residues. Germline CDR1 is SGHNT and CDR2 is YYREEE (reference sequence). The CDR3 coding sequence is TGTGCCAGCAGCTTGGACAGGGTCGCCGGGGAGCTGTTTTTT. This sequence encodes CASSLDRVAGELFF.

This clone occurred a few times. The J gene is TRBJ1-6, the V gene TRBV6-5; D remains unclear. The V and J ends lost 0 bases and 5 bases respectively, with 11 bases between them. Germline loops: CDR1 MNHEY, CDR2 SVGAGI. The CDR3 has 16 amino acids. The CDR3 protein is CASSYSIQVNNSPLHF. CDR3 DNA sequence: TGTGCCAGCAGTTACTCGATCCAGGTTAATAATTCACCCCTCCACTTT.

This chain uses TRBV5-1 with TRBJ2-5, with 8 bases lining up with TRBD1. With 0 bases clipped from V and 4 bases from J, the junction kept 2 bases outside the gene matches. This CDR3 is 14 amino acids long. In germline, CDR1 is SGHRS, CDR2 YFSETQ. The CDR3 spells CASSLGQGSETQYF. In nucleotides, the CDR3 is TGCGCCAGCAGCTTGGGACAGGGGTCAGAGACCCAGTACTTC. Variable domain in full (rest from reference TRBV5-1 and TRBJ2-5): KAGVTQTPRYLIKTRGQQVTLSCSPISGHRSVSWYQQTPGQGLQFLFEYFSETQRNKGNFPGRFSGRQFSNSRSEMNVSTLELGDSALYLCASSLGQGSETQYFGPGTRLLVL.

The chain is built from TRBV5-1 and TRBJ2-3, with 7 bases fitting TRBD1. V shed 0 bases, J shed 2 bases, and the junction held 6 bases outside the gene matches. This CDR3 region has 16 residues. The germline V gene encodes CDR1 SGHRS and CDR2 YFSETQ. The CDR3 protein is CASSLVGQPVTDTQYF. The CDR3 nucleotides read TGCGCCAGCAGCTTGGTGGGACAGCCGGTCACAGATACGCAGTATTTT.

This clone was recorded once. The rearrangement uses TRBV7-9 and TRBJ2-2, with a tentative D call TRBD1 (6 bases). Between the trimmed V and J ends, which lost 2 bases and 0 bases, there was a span of 10 bases. CDR1 is SEHNR and CDR2 is FQNEAQ in the germline V gene (reference sequence). The CDR3 contains 16 residues. The CDR3 loop reads CASSLWQGSNTGELFF. The CDR3 nucleotides are TGTGCCAGCAGCTTATGGCAGGGGTCGAACACCGGGGAGCTGTTTTTT. Combining the CDR3 with reference TRBV7-9 and TRBJ2-2 gives the whole variable domain DTGVSQNPRHKITKRGQNVTFRCDPISEHNRLYWYRQTLGQGPEFLTYFQNEAQLEKSRLLSDRFSAERPKGSFSTLEIQRTEQGDSAMYLCASSLWQGSNTGELFFGEGSRLTVL.

The chain carries TRBV11-3 and TRBJ2-7; TRBD2 aligns across 12 bases. Germline trimming cut 8 bases from V and 5 bases from J; bases unmatched to any gene: 16. The CDR3 is 17 amino acids. Germline values: CDR1 SGHNT, CDR2 YENEEA. DNA of the CDR3: TGTGCCAGCCGAGGGGGGACTAGCGGGCCCGCCCTTCACGAGCAGTACTTC. Its translation: CASRGGTSGPALHEQYF.

The chain joins TRBV7-9 to TRBJ2-1; no clear D. With 5 bases removed from V and 6 bases from J, the gap between germline ends came to 8 bases. The CDR3 has 12 amino acids. Per germline, CDR1 SEHNR and CDR2 FQNEAQ (reference sequence). The DNA of the CDR3 is TGTGCCAGCAGCCCCCCGGGCAATGAGCAGTTCTTC. It yields the protein CASSPPGNEQFF.

This clone has more than one count but fewer than ten. The chain combines TRBV7-3 with TRBJ2-2; D is ambiguous. Trimming took off 0 bases at V and 5 bases at J, with 10 bases between the two ends. Germline lookup yields CDR1 SGHTA and CDR2 FQGTGA. CDR3 length: 15 amino acids. In DNA, the CDR3 is TGTGCCAGCAGCTTAACGGTCAGTGTGACCGGGGAGCTGTTTTTT. This gives the protein CASSLTVSVTGELFF.

This clone was counted between two and nine times. V is TRBV27 and J is TRBJ2-7; 8 bases fit TRBD2. This CDR3 region has 17 residues. With 3 bases clipped from V and 7 bases from J, the junction kept 17 bases outside the gene matches. CDR1 MNHEY and CDR2 SMNVEV come from the germline V gene (reference sequence). Written as DNA, the CDR3 is TGTGCCAGCAGTTTTGTTGAGCGAACTAGCGGCCCCCTGGAGCAGTACTTC. Amino acids: CASSFVERTSGPLEQYF.

V gene TRBV29-1 combines with J gene TRBJ2-5; maybe TRBD2 (6 bases). This CDR3 is built from 13 residues. Germline CDR1 and CDR2: SQVTM and ANQGSEA. V lost 7 bases, J lost 1 base, and 13 bases lay in between. Here the CDR3 reads CSEEGMGQETQYF. The CDR3 region has the DNA TGCAGCGAGGAGGGAATGGGCCAAGAGACCCAGTACTTC.

This chain links TRBV9 with TRBJ1-1; TRBD1 agrees at 8 bases. This CDR3 contains 15 residues. The V segment lost 3 bases and the J segment 1 base; nucleotides outside the gene matches: 5. Germline CDR1 SGDLS, CDR2 YYNGEE. CDR3 sequence (DNA): TGTGCCAGCAGCGAGGACAGGGCCCAGAACACTGAAGCTTTCTTT. It translates to CASSEDRAQNTEAFF.

This clone was recorded a few times. The rearrangement links TRBV9 to TRBJ1-2, with D perhaps TRBD1 (6 bases). Trimming pared 3 bases from V and 2 bases from J, leaving 14 bases between. The CDR3 has 15 residues. CDR1 and CDR2 (germline): SGDLS, YYNGEE. The chain's CDR3 is CASSASWTANYGYTF. CDR3 in DNA: TGTGCCAGCAGCGCGAGCTGGACAGCGAACTATGGCTACACCTTC.

This clone was observed a few times. The chain joins TRBV30 to TRBJ2-7; D not certain. The ends were cut back, 5 bases at V and 1 base at J, with 9 bases in the middle. The CDR3 has 12 amino acids. Looked up from germline, CDR1 is GTSNPN and CDR2 is SVGIG (reference sequence). The CDR3 loop reads CAWASESYEQYF. The CDR3 DNA is TGTGCCTGGGCGTCGGAGTCCTACGAGCAGTACTTC.

The chain is built from TRBV7-9 and TRBJ2-2; 8 nucleotides align to TRBD1. CDR1 is SEHNR, CDR2 FQNEAQ, per germline (reference sequence). V shed 7 bases, J shed 7 bases, and the junction held 14 bases outside the gene matches. The CDR3 is 16 amino acids. For the CDR3, the DNA is TGTGCCAGCACCTCCGTCGGGGGACAGGCTGGCGGGGAGCTGTTTTTT. Its translation: CASTSVGGQAGGELFF.

This clone was detected only a few times. The genes are TRBV4-3 and TRBJ2-7; D unclear. V dropped 0 bases and J dropped 5 bases, with 11 bases sitting between them. The CDR3 length is 14 residues. CDR1 and CDR2 from the germline V gene are LGHNA and YSLEER. CDR3: CASSQDPFSDEQYF. As DNA, the CDR3 is TGCGCCAGCAGCCAAGATCCTTTTTCGGACGAGCAGTACTTC.

The chain couples TRBV11-2 to TRBJ1-1, with D hard to call. Germline lookup yields CDR1 SGHAT and CDR2 FQNNGV. Trimming shortened V by 5 bases and J by 3 bases, and 10 bases separated the two germline ends. The CDR3 sequence is 13 residues long. CDR3 protein: CASSEAGYTEAFF. DNA of the CDR3: TGTGCCAGCAGCGAGGCTGGTTACACTGAAGCTTTCTTT.

This chain connects TRBV6-5 to TRBJ1-3; D gene uncertain. V lost 4 bases, J lost 0 bases, and 10 bases lay in between. The CDR3 totals 15 residues. Germline V gene data show CDR1 as MNHEY and CDR2 as SVGAGI. The CDR3 protein is CASSSIPHSGNTIYF. CDR3 bases: TGTGCCAGCAGTTCCATTCCCCACTCTGGAAACACCATATATTTT.

As DNA, the CDR3 is TGTGCCAGCAGTTTATTAGGGGAAGAGTCACCCCTCCACTTT. Its protein is CASSLLGEESPLHF. This rearrangement joins TRBV27 to TRBJ1-6, with a weak D call TRBD1 (5 bases). This CDR3 spans 14 amino acids. V was pared by 1 base and J by 10 bases, with 11 bases between. The V gene's germline CDR1 is MNHEY and CDR2 SMNVEV (reference sequence).

This clone was observed a few times. The rearrangement links TRBV25-1 to TRBJ2-3, with a possible D match to TRBD1 (7 bases). The V end lost 8 bases, the J end lost 9 bases, and 24 bases lay between the germline ends. The germline gives CDR1 MGHDK, CDR2 SYGVNS. The CDR3 is 15 amino acids. The CDR3 here is CASANTGDWGKTQYF. The CDR3 DNA sequence: TGTGCCAGCGCGAACACAGGGGACTGGGGGAAGACGCAGTATTTT.

Here the CDR3 DNA reads TGTGCCAGCAGTCGGACAAGGAGCTCCTACGAGCAGTACTTC. Its protein product is CASSRTRSSYEQYF. This chain joins TRBV6-5 and TRBJ2-7; TRBD1 is a possible D gene (5 bases). This CDR3 is 14 amino acids long. Trimming cost V 5 bases and J 0 bases, with 11 bases left between them. CDR1 and CDR2 (germline): MNHEY, SVGAGI.

The V and J genes are TRBV6-5 and TRBJ2-7, with 8 nucleotides matching TRBD1. Germline V gene data show CDR1 as MNHEY and CDR2 as SVGAGI. Unmatched junction bases numbered 4, after V lost 7 bases and J lost 2 bases. CDR3 size: 13 residues. CDR3 nucleotide sequence: TGTGCCAGCACGGGACAGGCCGCCTACGAGCAGTACTTC. As protein: CASTGQAAYEQYF.

This clone was seen a handful of times. The chain employs TRBV10-3 and TRBJ1-3; D is uncertain. Germline V gene sequence: CDR1 ENHRY, CDR2 SYGVKD. The length of the CDR3 is 14 residues. The V end was cut by 3 bases, the J end by 0 bases, with 6 bases between. CDR3 coding DNA: TGTGCCATCAGTGACGGGAGCTCTGGAAACACCATATATTTT. It translates to CAISDGSSGNTIYF.

The chain carries TRBV10-1 and TRBJ1-1; maybe TRBD1 (6 bases). Trimming removed 5 bases from V and 8 bases from J, with 24 bases in between. From germline, CDR1 is WNHNN and CDR2 SYGVQD (reference sequence). The CDR3 is 16 residues long. CDR3 nucleotides: TGCGCCAGCAGTACTTTTCTTTGGGACAACCCACGGGAAGCTTTCTTT. Amino acid sequence: CASSTFLWDNPREAFF.

The sample holds a few counts of this clone. The genes are TRBV2 and TRBJ1-2; unclear D gene. CDR3 length: 14 residues. V dropped 6 bases and J dropped 0 bases, with 11 bases sitting between them. Germline V lookup: CDR1 SNHLY, CDR2 FYNNEI. CDR3 residues: CASRYRGANYGYTF. CDR3 nucleotide sequence: TGTGCCAGCAGATACCGGGGAGCTAACTATGGCTACACCTTC.

The sample holds a few counts of this clone. The rearrangement links TRBV19 to TRBJ2-7, with D perhaps matching TRBD1 (5 bases). Germline CDR1 LNHDA, CDR2 SQIVND (reference sequence). V shed 1 base and J shed 3 bases, with 13 bases lying between them. The CDR3 contains 15 residues. The CDR3 sequence: CASSIGGQGFYEQYF. Written as DNA, the CDR3 is TGTGCCAGTAGTATAGGGGGCCAGGGTTTCTACGAGCAGTACTTC.